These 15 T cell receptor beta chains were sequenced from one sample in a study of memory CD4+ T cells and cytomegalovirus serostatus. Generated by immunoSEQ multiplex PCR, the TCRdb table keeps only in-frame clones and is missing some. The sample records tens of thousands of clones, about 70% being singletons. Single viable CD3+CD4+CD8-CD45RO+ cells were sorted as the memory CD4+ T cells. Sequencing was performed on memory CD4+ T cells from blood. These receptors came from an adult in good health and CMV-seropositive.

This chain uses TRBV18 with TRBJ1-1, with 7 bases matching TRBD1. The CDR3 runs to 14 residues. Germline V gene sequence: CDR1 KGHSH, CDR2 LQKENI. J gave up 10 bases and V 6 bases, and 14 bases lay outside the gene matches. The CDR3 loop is CASSLQGVQEGAFF. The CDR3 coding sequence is TGTGCCAGCTCTCTCCAGGGGGTACAGGAGGGAGCTTTCTTT. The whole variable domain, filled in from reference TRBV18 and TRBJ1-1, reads NAGVMQNPRHLVRRRGQEARLRCSPMKGHSHVYWYRQLPEEGLKFMVYLQKENIIDESGMPKERFSAEFPKEGPSILRIQQVVRGDSAAYFCASSLQGVQEGAFFGQGTRLTVV.

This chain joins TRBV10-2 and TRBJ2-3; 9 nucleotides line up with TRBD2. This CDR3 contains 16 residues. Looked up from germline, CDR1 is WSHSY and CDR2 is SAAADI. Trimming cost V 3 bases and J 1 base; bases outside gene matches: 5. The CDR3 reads CASSDLAGVGTDTQYF. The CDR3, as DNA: TGCGCCAGCAGTGATTTAGCGGGAGTTGGCACAGATACGCAGTATTTT.

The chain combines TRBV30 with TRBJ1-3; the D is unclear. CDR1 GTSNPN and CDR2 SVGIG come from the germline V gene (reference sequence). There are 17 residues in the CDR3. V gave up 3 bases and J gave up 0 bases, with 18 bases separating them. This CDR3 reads CAWSARATRDSGNTIYF. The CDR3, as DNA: TGTGCCTGGAGCGCCCGCGCAACGCGAGACTCTGGAAACACCATATATTTT.

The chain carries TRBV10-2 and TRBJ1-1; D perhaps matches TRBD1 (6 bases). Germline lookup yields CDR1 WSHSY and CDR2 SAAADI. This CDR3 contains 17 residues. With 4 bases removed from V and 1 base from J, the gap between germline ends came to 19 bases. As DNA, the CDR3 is TGCGCCAGCAGTGGTAGCACAGGGTGGTTACGGAACACTGAAGCTTTCTTT. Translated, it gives CASSGSTGWLRNTEAFF.

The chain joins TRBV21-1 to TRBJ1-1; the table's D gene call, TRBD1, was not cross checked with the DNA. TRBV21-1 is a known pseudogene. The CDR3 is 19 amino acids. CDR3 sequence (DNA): TGTGCCAGCAGCAATGCGCAATGGGGCCTCTATGGGATGAACACTGAAGCTTTCTTT. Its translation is CASSNAQWGLYGMNTEAFF.

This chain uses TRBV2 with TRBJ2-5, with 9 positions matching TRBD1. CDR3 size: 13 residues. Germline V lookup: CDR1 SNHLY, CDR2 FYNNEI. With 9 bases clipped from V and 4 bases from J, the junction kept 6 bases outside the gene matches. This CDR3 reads CASDRGRGETQYF. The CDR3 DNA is TGTGCCAGTGACAGGGGGAGAGGAGAGACCCAGTACTTC.

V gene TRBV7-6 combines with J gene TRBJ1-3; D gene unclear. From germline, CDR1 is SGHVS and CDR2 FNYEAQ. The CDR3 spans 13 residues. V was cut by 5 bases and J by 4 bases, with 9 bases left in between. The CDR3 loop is CASSLSMGNTIYF. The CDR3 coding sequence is TGTGCCAGCAGCCTCTCCATGGGAAACACCATATATTTT. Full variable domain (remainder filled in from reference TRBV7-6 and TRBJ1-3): GAGVSQSPRYKVTKRGQDVALRCDPISGHVSLYWYRQALGQGPEFLTYFNYEAQQDKSGLPNDRFSAERPEGSISTLTIQRTEQRDSAMYRCASSLSMGNTIYFGEGSWLTVV.

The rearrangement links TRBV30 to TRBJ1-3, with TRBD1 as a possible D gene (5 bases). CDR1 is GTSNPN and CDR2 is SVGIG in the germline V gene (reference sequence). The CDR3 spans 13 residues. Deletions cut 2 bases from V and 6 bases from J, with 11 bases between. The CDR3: CAWSQGSLNTIYF. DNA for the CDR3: TGTGCCTGGAGTCAGGGCTCGTTAAACACCATATATTTT.

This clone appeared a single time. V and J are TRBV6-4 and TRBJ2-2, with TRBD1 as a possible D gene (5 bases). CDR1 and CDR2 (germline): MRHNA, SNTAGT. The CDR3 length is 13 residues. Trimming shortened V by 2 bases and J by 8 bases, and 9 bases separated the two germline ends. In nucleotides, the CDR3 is TGTGCCAGCAGTGACCAGGGCGGAGGGGAGCTGTTTTTT. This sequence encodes CASSDQGGGELFF.

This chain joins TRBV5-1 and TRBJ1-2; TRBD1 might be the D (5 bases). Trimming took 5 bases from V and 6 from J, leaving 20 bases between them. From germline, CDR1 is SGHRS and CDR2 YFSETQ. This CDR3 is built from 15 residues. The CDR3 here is CASRPRPQALDGYTF. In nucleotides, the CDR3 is TGCGCCAGCAGACCGCGACCACAGGCACTTGATGGCTACACCTTC.

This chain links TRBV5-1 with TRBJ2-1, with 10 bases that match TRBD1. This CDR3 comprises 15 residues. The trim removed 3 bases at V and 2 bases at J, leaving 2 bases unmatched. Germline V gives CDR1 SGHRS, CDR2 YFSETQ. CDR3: CASSSGQGAYNEQFF. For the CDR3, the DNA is TGCGCCAGCAGCTCAGGACAGGGGGCCTACAATGAGCAGTTCTTC.

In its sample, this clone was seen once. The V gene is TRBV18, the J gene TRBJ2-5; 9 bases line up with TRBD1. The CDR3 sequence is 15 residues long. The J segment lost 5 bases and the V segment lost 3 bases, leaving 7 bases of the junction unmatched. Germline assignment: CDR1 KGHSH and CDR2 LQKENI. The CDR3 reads CASSPGTGPGETQYF. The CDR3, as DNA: TGTGCCAGCTCACCGGGGACAGGGCCGGGGGAGACCCAGTACTTC.

The CDR3 loop reads CASIPTGQMNTEAFF. The CDR3 DNA sequence: TGTGCCAGTATTCCCACCGGACAGATGAACACTGAAGCTTTCTTT. This rearrangement joins TRBV19 to TRBJ1-1, with D maybe TRBD1 (6 bases). Germline CDR1 LNHDA, CDR2 SQIVND (reference sequence). This CDR3 has 15 residues. V dropped 7 bases and J dropped 0 bases, with 15 bases sitting between them.

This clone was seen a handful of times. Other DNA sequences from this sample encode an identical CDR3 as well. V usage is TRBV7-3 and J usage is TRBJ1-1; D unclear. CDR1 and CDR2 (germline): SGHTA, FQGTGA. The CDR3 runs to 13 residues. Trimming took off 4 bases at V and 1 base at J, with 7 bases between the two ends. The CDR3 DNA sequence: TGTGCCAGCAGCTCCGAACCGAACACTGAAGCTTTCTTT. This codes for CASSSEPNTEAFF.

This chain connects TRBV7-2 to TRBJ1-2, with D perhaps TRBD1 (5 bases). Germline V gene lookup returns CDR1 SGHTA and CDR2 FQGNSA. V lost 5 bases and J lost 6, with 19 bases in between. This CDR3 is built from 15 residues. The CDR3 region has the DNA TGTGCCAGCAGCGGTGGGAGGGGACTTGGCGATGGCTACACCTTC. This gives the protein CASSGGRGLGDGYTF.